This is a list of T cell receptor beta chains from one sample in a study of blood T cell repertoires in COVID-19. TCRdb keeps only in-frame clones here, not all; method: immunoSEQ multiplex PCR. The data contain under 50,000 clones, approximately 93% of them singletons. Sequenced: peripheral blood. These TCRs come from a man aged 55 to 70 with COVID-19, enrolled during active disease. CDR3s include the opening cysteine and the closing phenylalanine or tryptophan. The D gene is left open where the match is weak. Clone size is given for some rows only: seen once, a few or many times, or a class if the clone is expanded.

j_call clone_size d_call v_call cdr3_nt cdr3_aa
TRBJ1-5 NA TRBD1 TRBV19 TGTGCCAGTAGTCTAGGACAGGGGGCCAATCAGCCCCAGCATTTT CASSLGQGANQPQHF
TRBJ1-2 NA NA TRBV6-2/TRBV6-3 TGTGCCAGCAGTTACTCGACAGGAGTCAATGGCTACACCTTC CASSYSTGVNGYTF
TRBJ2-2 NA NA TRBV5-1 TGCGCCAGCAGCTACGGACAGAACACGAACACCGGGGAGCTGTTTTTT CASSYGQNTNTGELFF
TRBJ1-2 NA TRBD1 TRBV18 TGTGCCAGCTCACCACCGAGCCAGGGGGGAGTTGGCTACACCTTC CASSPPSQGGVGYTF
TRBJ1-6 NA NA TRBV19 TGTGCCAGTAGTGCCCCGGGGGGCTCACCCCTCCACTTT CASSAPGGSPLHF
TRBJ1-1 NA TRBD1 TRBV19 TGTGCCAGTCGAAGACAGGGGACCCTCACTGAAGCTTTCTTT CASRRQGTLTEAFF
TRBJ2-7 NA NA TRBV6-1 TGTGCCAGCAGTGAATCAGGTCCCGAGCAGTACTTC CASSESGPEQYF
TRBJ2-5 few NA TRBV18 TGTGCCAGCTCACCCGACTTGGGAGAGACCCAGTACTTC CASSPDLGETQYF
TRBJ2-3 NA NA TRBV7-2 TGTGCCAGCAGCTCGGACTACCTCAGCACAGATACGCAGTATTTT CASSSDYLSTDTQYF
TRBJ1-1 NA NA TRBV19 TGTGCCAGTTCGGACACATTAAACACTGAAGCTTTCTTT CASSDTLNTEAFF
TRBJ1-5 NA NA TRBV4-2 TGTGCCAGCAGCCAAGTGGTAACCTACGGCAATCAGCCCCAGCATTTT CASSQVVTYGNQPQHF
TRBJ2-2 NA TRBD2 TRBV7-9 TGTGCCAGCAGCTTCTCTAGCGGGTCAAACACCGGGGAGCTGTTTTTT CASSFSSGSNTGELFF
TRBJ1-1 NA TRBD1 TRBV7-2 TGTGCCAGCAGCTTACGACAGGGGGCGAGGGCTGAAGCTTTCTTT CASSLRQGARAEAFF
TRBJ1-3 NA NA TRBV7-2 TGTGCCAGCAGCCCCCCTTTTGACAGTACTGGAAACACCATATATTTT CASSPPFDSTGNTIYF
TRBJ1-6 NA TRBD1 TRBV5-6 TGTGCCAGCAGTTCTACGGGGACAGGGAGCTCACCCCTCCACTTT CASSSTGTGSSPLHF
TRBJ2-5 NA TRBD2 TRBV27 TGTGCCAGCAGTTTTTCATCCCGGGGAGGGGCATACCAAGAGACCCAGTACTTC CASSFSSRGGAYQETQYF
TRBJ2-3 NA TRBD2 TRBV5-5 TGTGCCAGCAGCTTGCTCGCGGGGGGCACAGATACGCAGTATTTT CASSLLAGGTDTQYF
TRBJ1-5 NA NA TRBV19 TGTGCCAGTCGCGCAAACCAGGGAATGCCCCAGCATTTT CASRANQGMPQHF
TRBJ2-7 NA TRBD2 TRBV7-2 TGTGCCAGCAGCCAGGGTTCGGGGGGGCTGTACGAGCAGTACTTC CASSQGSGGLYEQYF
TRBJ2-2 NA NA TRBV27 TGTGCCAGCAGGGTAGGGACTTCCTTCTACACCGGGGAGCTGTTTTTT CASRVGTSFYTGELFF
TRBJ1-2 NA NA TRBV19 TGTGCCAGTAGATCGCCAGAGGGGGGGAATGGCTACACCTTC CASRSPEGGNGYTF
TRBJ2-1 NA TRBD2 TRBV7-3 TGTGCCAGCAGCCCTACGAGTTGGGCGGGAGGGCCGAATGAGCAGTTCTTC CASSPTSWAGGPNEQFF
TRBJ2-7 NA TRBD1 TRBV5-6 TGTGCCAGCAGCTCTATACTAACGACAGGGGTGGATCAGTACTTC CASSSILTTGVDQYF
TRBJ2-5 NA NA TRBV27 TGTGCCAGCAGTTTATCGAGGGAGACCCAGTACTTC CASSLSRETQYF
TRBJ1-1 NA NA TRBV4-1 TGCGCCAGCAGCCAAGAATCCCTCGTGAACACTGAAGCTTTCTTT CASSQESLVNTEAFF
TRBJ2-2 NA TRBD2 TRBV4-1 TGCGCCAGCAGCCAAGTTATCCTAGCGGGGACATACACCGGGGAGCTGTTTTTT CASSQVILAGTYTGELFF
TRBJ1-1 NA NA TRBV6-2/TRBV6-3 TGTGCCAGCAGTTACACGACTCCTGGGTCTGAAGCTTTCTTT CASSYTTPGSEAFF
TRBJ1-6 NA NA TRBV5-5 TGTGCCAGCAGCTTGCTCTGGGACTGGAATTCACCCCTCCACTTT CASSLLWDWNSPLHF
TRBJ2-2 NA NA TRBV27 TGTGCCAGCAGTTTACAGGGGCTCACGGGCTGGGGTACCGGGGAGCTGTTTTTT CASSLQGLTGWGTGELFF
TRBJ1-2 NA NA TRBV4-1 TGCGCCAGCAGCCAAGTCGAGTCTCCGGCGGGATATGGCTACACCTTC CASSQVESPAGYGYTF
TRBJ2-5 NA TRBD2 TRBV7-2 TGTGCCAGCAGCTTAGCGGGGCCTAGCGGGTGGGAGACCCAGTACTTC CASSLAGPSGWETQYF
TRBJ1-3 NA TRBD1 TRBV3-1/TRBV3-2 TGTGCCAGCAGCCAAGGCTTTTGGGACAGCGGAAACACCATATATTTT CASSQGFWDSGNTIYF
TRBJ1-2 NA TRBD1 TRBV5-1 TGCGCCAGCAGCTTGGCCCAGGGGGCGGATGGCTACACCTTC CASSLAQGADGYTF
TRBJ1-2 NA NA TRBV5-5 TGTGCCAGCAGCTTGGGGCAGAACTATGGCTACACCTTC CASSLGQNYGYTF
TRBJ1-5 NA NA TRBV7-8 TGTGCCAGCAGAGAGTTGACACCTTATGAAAATCAGCCCCAGCATTTT CASRELTPYENQPQHF
TRBJ2-1 NA NA TRBV19 TGTGCCAGTAGTATTGCGGGGACCTCCTACAATGAGCAGTTCTTC CASSIAGTSYNEQFF
TRBJ1-4 NA TRBD1 TRBV27 TGTGCCAGCACCGGGACAGGGACTGAAAAACTGTTTTTT CASTGTGTEKLFF
TRBJ1-4 NA NA TRBV30 TGTGCCTGGAGTGTCGGGGGAACTAATGAAAAACTGTTTTTT CAWSVGGTNEKLFF
TRBJ1-1 NA TRBD1 TRBV10-3 TGTGCCATCAGTGATACGGACAGGGAGAGCACTGAAGCTTTCTTT CAISDTDRESTEAFF
TRBJ1-1 NA TRBD1 TRBV7-8 TGTGCCAGCAGCTTAGGCGGGACAGGGGGATGGAACACTGAAGCTTTCTTT CASSLGGTGGWNTEAFF
TRBJ2-2 NA NA TRBV6-5 TGTGCCAGCAGGTCAAACAGGGTCACCGGGGAGCTGTTTTTT CASRSNRVTGELFF
TRBJ2-3 NA NA TRBV3-1/TRBV3-2 TGTGCCAGCGGGGCCAGGGGTATTGATACGCAGTATTTT CASGARGIDTQYF
TRBJ1-1 NA NA TRBV15 TGTGCCACCAGCGAGCGGACAGCTACCCCTGAAGCTTTCTTT CATSERTATPEAFF